This entry concerns a single T cell receptor beta chain. The antigen is undetermined. In the PCR, 60 Vbeta and 13 Jbeta primers were used. TCRdb's copy holds only in-frame clones and misses some; the assay was immunoSEQ multiplex PCR. The sample lists 100,000 to 150,000 clones; over 75% were seen once. The sample originates from a study of cytomegalovirus exposure and HLA in healthy donors. Study-level background: Clustering assigned 70% to 90% of the approximately 400 genotyped donors to the Caucasian-associated ancestry cluster. The study, taken as a whole, reports: Presence/absence analyses supposed approximately even sequencing depth among donors. Judged likely to be a sequencing artifact was a cluster of highly shared sequence variants.

The V and J ends lost 4 bases and 0 bases, in that order; junction bases with no gene match: 8. This CDR3 spans 16 amino acids. The germline V gene has CDR1 SNHLY and CDR2 FYNNEI. The sample was PBMCs. The sequence was obtained from a man aged 18 to 29 in good health and CMV-seropositive. The chain combines TRBV2 with TRBJ1-1; 7 bases align to TRBD1. The CDR3 DNA reads as TGTGCCAGCAGTGGAGCAAGGGACAGAGTGAACACTGAAGCTTTCTTT. It yields the protein CASSGARDRVNTEAFF.